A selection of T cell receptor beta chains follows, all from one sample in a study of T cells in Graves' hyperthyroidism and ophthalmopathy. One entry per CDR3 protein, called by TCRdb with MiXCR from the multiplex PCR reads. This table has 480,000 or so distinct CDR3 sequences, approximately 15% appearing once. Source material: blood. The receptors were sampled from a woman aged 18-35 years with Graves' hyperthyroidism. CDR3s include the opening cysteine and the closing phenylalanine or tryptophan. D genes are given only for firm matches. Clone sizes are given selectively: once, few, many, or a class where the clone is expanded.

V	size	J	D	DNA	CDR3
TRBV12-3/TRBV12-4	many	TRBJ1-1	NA	TGTGCCAGCAGTTTTAGGGGCACAGGGATGGACACTGAAGCTTTCTTT	CASSFRGTGMDTEAFF
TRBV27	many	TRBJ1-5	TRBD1	TGTGCCAGCAGTTTAGGACCGGGACAGGGGCCCCAGCATTTT	CASSLGPGQGPQHF
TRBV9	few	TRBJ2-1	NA	TGTGCCAGCAGCGTAGTGCAGGGGGGGGACAATGAGCAGTTCTTC	CASSVVQGGDNEQFF
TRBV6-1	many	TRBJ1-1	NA	TGTGCCAGCAAGGACATAAGGACTTTCTTT	CASKDIRTFF
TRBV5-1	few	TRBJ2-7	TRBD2	TGCGCCAGCAGCTCGGGTTTACTTAGCGGGGATACCGACTACGAGCAGTACTTC	CASSSGLLSGDTDYEQYF
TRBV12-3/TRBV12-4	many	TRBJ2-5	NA	TGTGCCAGCAGTTTTTCCGGGAGTGAGACCCAGTACTTC	CASSFSGSETQYF
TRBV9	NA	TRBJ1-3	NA	TGTGCCAGCAGCGTAGAGACAAACTCTGGAAACACCATATATTTT	CASSVETNSGNTIYF
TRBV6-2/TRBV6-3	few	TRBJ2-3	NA	TGTGCCAGCAGTTACTCGAGAAATAGCGGCACAGATACGCAGTATTTT	CASSYSRNSGTDTQYF
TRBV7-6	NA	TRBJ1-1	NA	TGTGCCAGCAGCTTCTCGGGGGTACTGGGCACTGAAGCTTTCTTT	CASSFSGVLGTEAFF
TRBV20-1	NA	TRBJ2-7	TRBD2	TGCAGTGCCGGGGCTAGCGGGAGGAACGAGCAGTACTTC	CSAGASGRNEQYF